This T cell receptor (beta chain) stems from a study of shared clonotypes between healthy human individuals (dated by TCRdb to the early 2020s). Turning to the overall study: The cohort comprised two women and a few men aged 18 to 49 years. To estimate repertoire size and how much clonotypes are shared between individuals, the study performed deep sequencing of blood TCR repertoires from a few healthy adults. For each donor, CD4 naive and CD4 memory were each run on three plates, CD8 naive on two plates, and CD8 memory on one plate. To increase sequencing depth and limit assay-specific biases, different laboratories used diverse techniques to prepare libraries and sequence TCR repertoires. Each donor's leukapheresis produced roughly between roughly 0.94 and 9.5 billion PBMCs. Broad study findings and their caveats: Compared with non-shared clonotypes, clonotypes shared by all four sorted-subset donors had higher generation probabilities. The small number of donors limited the genetic and exposure-history diversity represented. Rarefaction of sorted-subset datasets indicated incomplete sequencing despite the large sequencing depth. Pairwise subsampling indicated that sequencing depth was expected to affect the degree of clonotype sharing among donors. Estimated clonotype richness was generally larger for naive than for memory subsets. When a handful of donors were compared, the shared fraction of clonotypes was about 5% for naive CD4, 3.5% to 4% for naive CD8, roughly 2.3% for memory CD4, and 0.35% to 0.5% for memory CD8. Sampling was limited to blood, and TCR repertoires in tissue likely differ from TCR repertoires in blood.

The donors were healthy, HIV-negative adults who had no recently reported acute infections or vaccinations. Every donor was a Caucasian adult living in Nashville, Tennessee, USA. CD8 memory samples were composed of magnetically selected CD45RO+ cells combined with CCR7-negative CD45RA+ effector memory (TemRA) cells. Blood was collected by leukapheresis, and PBMCs were isolated by Ficoll-Histopaque density gradient centrifugation and then cryopreserved in liquid nitrogen vapor phase. Purity and quantity of every magnetically sorted T cell population were checked by analytical flow cytometry. Genomic DNA was isolated from each sorted fraction and quantified by UV absorbance on a Nanodrop 2000c. On this clone itself: It lacks a known antigen. Per-nucleotide qualities are absent, and no much larger clonotype sits a single base away.

Using the deep immunoSEQ assay, TCR CDR3 regions were amplified from genomic DNA by multiplex PCR. Extracted genomic DNA from each cell subset was spread evenly across all wells of several immunoSEQ 96-well plates, with each plate serving as a replicate. For sorted subsets, each replicate PCR was loaded with 200 to 250 ng genomic DNA, equivalent to some 31,000 T cell genomes. Purified libraries were quantified with a Qubit 3.0 fluorometer, sized on a Bioanalyzer 2100, and re-quantified with the KAPA Library Quantification kit. A separate single-read 150-cycle Illumina NextSeq 550 flow cell was used to sequence each immunoSEQ 96-well plate. The authors' pipeline ran thus. Because the immunoSEQ output held only junctional sequences and lacked quality scores, the filtering could not match the filtering applied to full-length reads. To assign V/J genes and CDR3, sequences were annotated against IMGT germline references using PyIR, a Python wrapper for IgBLAST v1.9. Reads were removed for weak V/J assignments (E-value above 1e-6), missing CDR3, stop codons, out-of-frame junctions, or ambiguous translated residues. V3J clonotypes were defined by identical inferred V gene, J gene, and CDR3 amino acid sequence. Percentage overlap between repertoires was calculated by dividing the number of shared unique clonotypes by the size of the smaller repertoire. Three approaches were used to assess repertoire richness: RTK rarefaction, the Chao1 estimator, and Recon v2.1 estimates of unobserved clonotypes. Generation probabilities for all TCRbeta clonotypes obtained by the gDNA method from four donors were computed using OLGA. TCRdb obtained this table from immuneACCESS and retained in-frame rearrangements with V and J assigned. These tables miss some clones; where compared with another copy, unresolved V genes account for less than half of the shortfall, and the remainder is unexplained. V, J and clone size derive from that table, while D and trimming were established from the DNA sequence. The sample yields a few hundred thousand clones; about 96% were counted once. The ten biggest clones cover 0.32% of the sample.

From the germline V gene (reference sequence), CDR1 is LNHDA and CDR2 is SQIVND. Measured from the cysteine to the phenylalanine, the CDR3 is 15 residues long. CDR3 DNA only is kept here, 45 bases in frame from base 1. V is pruned by 5 bases and J by 0 bases, leaving 2 bases of the junction without a gene match. The source material was memory CD8+ T cells sorted from blood. Reading the label with the study, this specimen's cell subset or site is: CD45RO+ cells pooled with CCR7-negative TemRA cells. The chain joins TRBV19 to TRBJ1-2; the junction holds 11 bases that match TRBD1. The source of this sequence is a man aged 25 to 45 in good health. The nucleotides read TGTGCCAGTAGTCCGGGACAGGGGGCTAACTATGGCTACACCTTC. This yields the protein CASSPGQGANYGYTF.